The 9 T cell receptor beta chains given below trace back to one sample, sequenced in a study of CD8 T cells in ankylosing spondylitis. TCRdb analysed the 5' RACE reads with MiXCR anew, one entry per CDR3 protein. The sample has about 340,000 distinct CDR3 sequences, about 14% seen once. Sequenced input: blood, either unsorted or a sorted T cell fraction (not recorded which). The receptors stem from a male donor with ankylosing spondylitis or in good health (not recorded which).

The CDR3 sequence: CASSLDLGAPTNYGYTF. CDR3 nucleotides: TGTGCCAGCAGCTTGGACTTGGGAGCTCCTACTAACTATGGCTACACCTTC. The V call is TRBV11-2, the J call TRBJ1-2; D remains unclear. Germline V gene data show CDR1 as SGHAT and CDR2 as FQNNGV. Trimming removed 3 bases at V and 0 bases at J, with 17 bases between. The CDR3 has 17 amino acids.

CDR3 bases: TGTGCCAGCCAGCGGGGGCCCACAGATACGCAGTATTTT. Its translation: CASQRGPTDTQYF. The V gene is TRBV12-3 or TRBV12-4, the J gene TRBJ2-3, with 8 bases fitting TRBD2. The CDR3 runs 13 residues. V gave up 8 bases and J gave up 2 bases; unmatched junction bases: 3.

This clonotype was seen only a few times. V is TRBV10-3 and J is TRBJ2-7; D is possibly TRBD1 (5 bases). Trimming pared 8 bases from V and 0 bases from J, leaving 14 bases between. This CDR3 is built from 14 residues. From germline, CDR1 is ENHRY and CDR2 SYGVKD. DNA of the CDR3: TGTGCCATCTCCCAGGACATGTCCTCCTACGAGCAGTACTTC. Protein sequence: CAISQDMSSYEQYF.

This clonotype was detected only a few times. The chain is built from TRBV6-5 and TRBJ2-7; D gene ambiguous. Looked up from germline, CDR1 is MNHEY and CDR2 is SVGAGI. The CDR3 is 17 residues long. The V gene lost 2 bases and the J gene lost 2 bases, with 19 bases spanning the gap. CDR3 protein: CASSYAPSSTGAYEQYF. The DNA for the CDR3 is TGTGCCAGCAGTTACGCCCCTTCTTCGACTGGAGCCTACGAGCAGTACTTC.

This clonotype came up a few times. The chain joins TRBV15 to TRBJ1-6, with a weak D call TRBD1 (5 bases). The V gene lost 4 bases and the J gene lost 10 bases, with 14 bases spanning the gap. Germline CDR1 and CDR2: LNHNV and YYDKDF (reference sequence). CDR3 size: 14 residues. CDR3 coding DNA: TGTGCCACCAGCACCCAAGGGGATTTATCACCCCTCCACTTT. It is translated as CATSTQGDLSPLHF.

This clonotype has just a few counts. The chain couples TRBV25-1 to TRBJ2-5; TRBD1 matches 9 bases. The CDR3 is made up of 14 amino acids. CDR1 and CDR2 (germline): MGHDK, SYGVNS. Trimming at V came to 3 bases and at J to 4 bases, leaving 3 bases not matched to a gene. The CDR3 region has the DNA TGTGCCAGCAGTGAGACAGGGGGGGTAGAGACCCAGTACTTC. Its translation is CASSETGGVETQYF.

This clonotype showed up just a few times. The chain is built from TRBV5-1 and TRBJ2-5, with 9 bases fitting TRBD1. From germline, CDR1 is SGHRS and CDR2 YFSETQ. The CDR3 runs to 15 residues. The V gene end was trimmed by 4 bases and the J gene end by 2 bases; junction bases not matched to a gene: 6. CDR3 DNA sequence: TGCGCCAGCAGCCTGACAGGGGGACCGCAAGAGACCCAGTACTTC. It is translated as CASSLTGGPQETQYF.

This clonotype came up a few times. The rearrangement uses TRBV9 and TRBJ1-2, with D possibly being TRBD1 (5 bases). Germline CDR1 is SGDLS and CDR2 is YYNGEE. Trimming shortened V by 0 bases and J by 8 bases, and 17 bases separated the two germline ends. This CDR3 has 15 residues. In DNA, the CDR3 is TGTGCCAGCAGCGTAGAGGGCAGGGCAAGGGACGGCTACACCTTC. Its translation: CASSVEGRARDGYTF.

This clonotype was observed at least ten times. The rearrangement joins TRBV7-2 to TRBJ2-3, with TRBD2 as a possible D gene (6 bases). In germline, CDR1 is SGHTA, CDR2 FQGNSA. The CDR3 length is 15 residues. V shed 2 bases and J shed 7 bases, with 16 bases lying between them. CDR3 amino acids: CASSLSRLERNTQYF. CDR3 in DNA: TGTGCCAGCAGCTTAAGCAGACTAGAACGAAATACGCAGTATTTT.